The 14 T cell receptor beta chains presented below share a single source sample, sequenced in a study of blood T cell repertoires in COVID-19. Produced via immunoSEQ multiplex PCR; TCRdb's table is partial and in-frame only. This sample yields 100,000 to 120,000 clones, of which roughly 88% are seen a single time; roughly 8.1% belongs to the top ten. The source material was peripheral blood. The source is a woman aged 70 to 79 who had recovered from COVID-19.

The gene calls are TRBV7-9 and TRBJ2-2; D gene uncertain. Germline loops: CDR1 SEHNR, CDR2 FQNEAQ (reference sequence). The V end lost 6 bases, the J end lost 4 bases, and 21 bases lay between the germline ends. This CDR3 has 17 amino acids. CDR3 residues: CASRPPDTSGRTGELFF. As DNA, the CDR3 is TGTGCCAGCAGACCACCTGACACCTCCGGTCGCACCGGGGAGCTGTTTTTT.

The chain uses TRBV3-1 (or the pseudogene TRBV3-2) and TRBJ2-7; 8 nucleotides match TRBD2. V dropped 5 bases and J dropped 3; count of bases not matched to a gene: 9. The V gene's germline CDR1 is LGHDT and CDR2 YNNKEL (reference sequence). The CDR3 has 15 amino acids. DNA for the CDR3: TGTGCCAGCAGCAAATTAGCGGGGAAAGGCTACGAGCAGTACTTC. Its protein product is CASSKLAGKGYEQYF.

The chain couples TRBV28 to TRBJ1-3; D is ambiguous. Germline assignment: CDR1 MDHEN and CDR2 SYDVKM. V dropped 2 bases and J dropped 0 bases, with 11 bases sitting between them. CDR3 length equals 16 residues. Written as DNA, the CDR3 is TGTGCCAGCAGTTTACCAGGCAGCACCTCTGGAAACACCATATATTTT. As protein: CASSLPGSTSGNTIYF.

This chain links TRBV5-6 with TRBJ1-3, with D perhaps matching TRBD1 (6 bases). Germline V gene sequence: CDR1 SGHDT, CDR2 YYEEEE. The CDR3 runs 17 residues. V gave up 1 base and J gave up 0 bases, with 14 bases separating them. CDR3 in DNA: TGTGCCAGCAGCTTGAAAGGGGGGGCCTTCTCTGGAAACACCATATATTTT. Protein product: CASSLKGGAFSGNTIYF.

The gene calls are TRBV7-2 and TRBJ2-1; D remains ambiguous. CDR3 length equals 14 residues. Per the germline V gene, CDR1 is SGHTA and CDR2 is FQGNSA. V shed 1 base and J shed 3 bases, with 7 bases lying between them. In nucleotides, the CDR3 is TGTGCCAGCAGCTTAGAAAGAGTCTACAATGAGCAGTTCTTC. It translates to CASSLERVYNEQFF. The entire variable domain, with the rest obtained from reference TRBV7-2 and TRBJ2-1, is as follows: GAGVSQSPSNKVTEKGKDVELRCDPISGHTALYWYRQSLGQGLEFLIYFQGNSAPDKSGLPSDRFSAERTGGSVSTLTIQRTQQEDSAVYLCASSLERVYNEQFFGPGTRLTVL.

DNA of the CDR3: TGTGCCAGCAGCGAAGCGGGGGCAGGCACCGGGGAGCTGTTTTTT. Translated, it gives CASSEAGAGTGELFF. This chain joins TRBV11-3 and TRBJ2-2; 8 bases align to TRBD2. Germline V lookup: CDR1 SGHNT, CDR2 YENEEA. The CDR3 is 15 residues long. With V trimmed by 5 bases and J by 4 bases, 6 bases remained unmatched.

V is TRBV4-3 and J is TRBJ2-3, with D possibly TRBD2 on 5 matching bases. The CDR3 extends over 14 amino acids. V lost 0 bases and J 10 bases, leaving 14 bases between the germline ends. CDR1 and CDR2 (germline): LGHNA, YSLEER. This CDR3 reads CASSQEGDYYAQYF. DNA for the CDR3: TGCGCCAGCAGCCAAGAGGGAGATTACTATGCGCAGTATTTT.

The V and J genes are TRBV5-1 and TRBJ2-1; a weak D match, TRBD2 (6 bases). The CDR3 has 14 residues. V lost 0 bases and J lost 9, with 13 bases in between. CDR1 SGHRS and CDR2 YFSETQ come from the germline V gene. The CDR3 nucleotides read TGCGCCAGCAGCTTGGGGGGCGGGATGGCTGAGCAGTTCTTC. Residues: CASSLGGGMAEQFF.

CDR3 nucleotide sequence: TGTGCCAGCAGCTTGGGACAGGCGCGGGAGACCCAGTACTTC. It encodes CASSLGQARETQYF. The chain uses TRBV5-4 and TRBJ2-5; possible D gene TRBD1, 6 bases. V lost 0 bases and J lost 5, with 11 bases in between. The germline CDR1 and CDR2 sequences are SGHNT and YYREEE (reference sequence). This CDR3 contains 14 residues.

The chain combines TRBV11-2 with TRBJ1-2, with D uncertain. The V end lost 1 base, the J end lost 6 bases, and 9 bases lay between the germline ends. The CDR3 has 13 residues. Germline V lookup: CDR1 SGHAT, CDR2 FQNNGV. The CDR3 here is CASSLGFGDGYTF. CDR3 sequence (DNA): TGTGCCAGCAGCTTAGGATTCGGGGATGGCTACACCTTC.

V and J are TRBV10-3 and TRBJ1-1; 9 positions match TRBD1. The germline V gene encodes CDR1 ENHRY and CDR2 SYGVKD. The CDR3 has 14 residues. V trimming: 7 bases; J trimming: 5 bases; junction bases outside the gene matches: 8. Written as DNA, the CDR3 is TGTGCCATCAAACAGACAGGGGGAAAAACTGAAGCTTTCTTT. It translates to CAIKQTGGKTEAFF.

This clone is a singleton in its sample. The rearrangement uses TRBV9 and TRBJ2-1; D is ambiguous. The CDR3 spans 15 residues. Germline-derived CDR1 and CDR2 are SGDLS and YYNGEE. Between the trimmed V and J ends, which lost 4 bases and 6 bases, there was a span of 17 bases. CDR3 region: CASSPQVVIGNEQFF. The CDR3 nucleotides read TGTGCCAGCAGCCCCCAGGTAGTCATAGGCAATGAGCAGTTCTTC.

CDR3: CASSLRTGSPTNEKLFF. In nucleotides, the CDR3 is TGTGCCAGCAGCTTGAGGACAGGGAGTCCAACTAATGAAAAACTGTTTTTT. V is TRBV5-4 and J is TRBJ1-4, with 8 bases matching TRBD1. Looked up from germline, CDR1 is SGHNT and CDR2 is YYREEE (reference sequence). The CDR3 spans 17 residues. V lost 1 base to trimming and J lost 0 bases; unmatched junction nucleotides: 5.

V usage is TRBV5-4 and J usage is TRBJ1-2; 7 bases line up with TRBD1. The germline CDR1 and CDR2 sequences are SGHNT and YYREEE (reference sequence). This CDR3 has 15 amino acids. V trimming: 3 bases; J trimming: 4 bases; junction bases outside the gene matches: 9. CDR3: CASSSTGQATYGYTF. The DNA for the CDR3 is TGTGCCAGCAGCTCGACCGGACAGGCGACCTATGGCTACACCTTC.